These 22 T cell receptor beta chains were sequenced from one sample in a study of T cell responses to AZD1222 COVID-19 vaccine. This table comes from immunoSEQ multiplex PCR, and its TCRdb copy is limited to in-frame clones, with some not included. Seen here are some 53,000 clones, about nine tenths observed once, and the top ten hold roughly 2.6%. The specimen comprised peripheral blood, sampled 28 days after the second AZD1222 dose. The source of these receptors is an adult who received the AZD1222 COVID-19 vaccine.

This chain joins TRBV2 and TRBJ1-1, with D uncertain. CDR3 size: 14 residues. Germline CDR1 and CDR2: SNHLY and FYNNEI. Deletions cut 3 bases from V and 4 bases from J, with 12 bases between. CDR3 sequence (DNA): TGTGCCAGCAGTGAGGCCGGGTTTGGCACTGAAGCTTTCTTT. Its protein is CASSEAGFGTEAFF.

The chain is built from TRBV29-1 and TRBJ2-5, with TRBD2 identical over 7 bases. The CDR3 length is 12 residues. From germline, CDR1 is SQVTM and CDR2 ANQGSEA. The J segment lost 9 bases and the V segment lost 6 bases, leaving 10 bases of the junction unmatched. CDR3 nucleotide sequence: TGCAGCGTAGCTAGCGGCTCGGGGGCCCAGTACTTC. Protein sequence: CSVASGSGAQYF.

The chain has TRBV15 and TRBJ1-5; 7 nucleotides match TRBD1. The J segment lost 4 bases and the V segment lost 3 bases, leaving 6 bases of the junction unmatched. The CDR3 totals 15 residues. Germline V gene sequence: CDR1 LNHNV, CDR2 YYDKDF (reference sequence). The CDR3: CATSSDLQGNQPQHF. The CDR3, as DNA: TGTGCCACCAGCAGCGACTTACAGGGGAATCAGCCCCAGCATTTT.

The gene calls are TRBV5-1 and TRBJ2-3; TRBD2 matches at 10 bases. Germline lookup yields CDR1 SGHRS and CDR2 YFSETQ. The junction had 3 bases not matched to a gene; V was cut back by 4 bases and J by 4 bases. CDR3 length equals 14 residues. CDR3 in amino acids: CASSPGTSADTQYF. The CDR3 bases are TGCGCCAGCAGCCCCGGGACTAGCGCAGATACGCAGTATTTT.

V gene TRBV6-6 combines with J gene TRBJ2-1; tentative D call: TRBD2 (5 bases). The germline CDR1 and CDR2 sequences are MNHNY and SVGAGI (reference sequence). Deletions cut 5 bases from V and 4 bases from J, with 12 bases between. The CDR3 covers 14 residues. CDR3 nucleotides: TGTGCCAGCAGTGAGAGGGCAGGTTACAATGAGCAGTTCTTC. Encoded protein: CASSERAGYNEQFF.

V is TRBV25-1 and J is TRBJ2-2; 9 bases align to TRBD1. The CDR3 loop spans 16 amino acids. With V trimmed by 6 bases and J by 5 bases, 10 bases remained unmatched. CDR1 MGHDK and CDR2 SYGVNS come from the germline V gene. The CDR3 DNA is TGTGCCAGCAGGGATCAGGACAGGGGAAGGACCGGGGAGCTGTTTTTT. It yields the protein CASRDQDRGRTGELFF.

The rearrangement uses TRBV19 and TRBJ1-4; maybe TRBD1 (6 bases). Germline-derived CDR1 and CDR2 are LNHDA and SQIVND (reference sequence). Between the trimmed V and J ends, which lost 9 bases and 4 bases, there was a span of 18 bases. The CDR3 is 15 residues long. The CDR3, as DNA: TGTGCCAGCGCACTCCCGACAGGTTATAATGAAAAACTGTTTTTT. Translation gives CASALPTGYNEKLFF.

V and J are TRBV6-5 and TRBJ1-1; the match to TRBD1 covers 7 bases. The CDR3 spans 14 residues. Losses at the gene ends were 7 bases for V and 2 bases for J; bases not matched to a gene: 7. Germline-derived CDR1 and CDR2 are MNHEY and SVGAGI. CDR3 coding DNA: TGTGCCAGCAACCCGGGACAGATCAACACTGAAGCTTTCTTT. Translation gives CASNPGQINTEAFF.

The chain recombines TRBV21-1 with TRBJ1-5; the D segment call TRBD1 is taken from the table without a DNA check. TRBV21-1 is an annotated pseudogene. There are 20 residues in the CDR3. The CDR3 DNA reads TGTGCCAGCAGCATCCGGGGGTGGACAGGGAGAGTCTATAGCAATCAGCCCCAGCATTTT. Translation gives CASSIRGWTGRVYSNQPQHF.

The chain uses TRBV6-2 or TRBV6-3 and TRBJ2-2, with 8 bases aligning to TRBD2. In germline, CDR1 is MNHEY, CDR2 SVGEGT. With V trimmed by 0 bases and J by 2 bases, 8 bases remained unmatched. The CDR3 has 18 residues. CDR3 DNA sequence: TGTGCCAGCAGTTACTCGATTAGCGGGACCCACAACACCGGGGAGCTGTTTTTT. Residues: CASSYSISGTHNTGELFF.

The chain joins TRBV6-5 to TRBJ1-5; 9 nucleotides line up with TRBD1. This CDR3 is 14 amino acids long. Unmatched junction bases numbered 7, after V lost 6 bases and J lost 7 bases. Germline V gives CDR1 MNHEY, CDR2 SVGAGI. This chain's CDR3 is CASSATGGKQPQHF. DNA for the CDR3: TGTGCCAGCAGCGCGACAGGGGGGAAGCAGCCCCAGCATTTT.

The J gene is TRBJ2-3, the V gene TRBV7-9; tentatively, D is TRBD1 (5 bases). The germline V and J ends were trimmed by 4 bases and 4 bases, with 12 bases remaining between them. The CDR3 consists of 14 residues. Germline lookup yields CDR1 SEHNR and CDR2 FQNEAQ (reference sequence). The CDR3 loop is CASSSSGFSDTQYF. In nucleotides, the CDR3 is TGTGCCAGCAGCTCGTCAGGGTTTTCAGATACGCAGTATTTT.

This chain uses TRBV28 with TRBJ1-1, with D tentatively TRBD1 (5 bases). Germline CDR1 reads MDHEN; CDR2 reads SYDVKM. CDR3 length: 15 residues. V lost 5 bases to trimming and J lost 3 bases, with 16 bases between them. The CDR3 coding sequence is TGTGCCAGCAGTCCGAGGGACCGGAGATACACTGAAGCTTTCTTT. Translated, it gives CASSPRDRRYTEAFF.

The V call is TRBV15, the J call TRBJ1-5; D unclear. V dropped 0 bases and J dropped 11 bases, with 17 bases sitting between them. The CDR3 is 15 residues long. CDR1 is LNHNV, CDR2 YYDKDF, per germline (reference sequence). The CDR3 nucleotides are TGTGCCACCAGCAGAGAGGGAGGGAGGTGGAGTGCCCAGCATTTT. This codes for CATSREGGRWSAQHF.

In this sample, this clone turned up once. The genes are TRBV3-1 (or the pseudogene TRBV3-2) and TRBJ2-7, with TRBD2 matching over 7 bases. This CDR3 is built from 16 residues. The J segment lost 6 bases and the V segment lost 5 bases, leaving 16 bases of the junction unmatched. CDR1 is LGHDT, CDR2 YNNKEL, per germline (reference sequence). The CDR3 loop reads CASSVRASGGKVEQYF. CDR3 coding DNA: TGTGCCAGCAGCGTTAGGGCTAGCGGAGGGAAAGTCGAGCAGTACTTC.

V and J are TRBV5-1 and TRBJ2-3; D gene uncertain. Germline V lookup: CDR1 SGHRS, CDR2 YFSETQ. The V end lost 0 bases, the J end lost 6 bases, and 8 bases lay between the germline ends. This CDR3 has 13 amino acids. CDR3 nucleotide sequence: TGCGCCAGCAGCTTGGACTACGAGGATACGCAGTATTTT. Translated, it gives CASSLDYEDTQYF.

The V and J genes are TRBV19 and TRBJ1-1, with D possibly TRBD1 on 6 matching bases. The CDR3 sequence is 16 residues long. CDR1 is LNHDA, CDR2 SQIVND, per germline (reference sequence). The ends were cut back, 4 bases at V and 0 bases at J, with 15 bases in the middle. CDR3 DNA sequence: TGTGCCAGTAGTAAGCCCCGGACAGAAATGAACACTGAAGCTTTCTTT. This translates into CASSKPRTEMNTEAFF. The full variable domain, with the rest looked up from reference TRBV19 and TRBJ1-1, is DGGITQSPKYLFRKEGQNVTLSCEQNLNHDAMYWYRQDPGQGLRLIYYSQIVNDFQKGDIAEGYSVSREKKESFPLTVTSAQKNPTAFYLCASSKPRTEMNTEAFFGQGTRLTVV.

The V gene is TRBV29-1, the J gene TRBJ2-1; 8 bases are a match to TRBD1. V shed 7 bases, J shed 2 bases, and the junction held 4 bases outside the gene matches. CDR3 size: 13 residues. CDR1 and CDR2 (germline): SQVTM, ANQGSEA. DNA of the CDR3: TGCAGCGCCAGGGGGCGCCCCTACAATGAGCAGTTCTTC. As protein: CSARGRPYNEQFF.

The chain carries TRBV7-9 and TRBJ2-1; D perhaps matches TRBD2 (5 bases). CDR3 length equals 13 residues. Deletions cut 3 bases from V and 6 bases from J, with 9 bases between. Germline CDR1 and CDR2: SEHNR and FQNEAQ (reference sequence). This CDR3 is CASSFGGSNEQFF. The CDR3, as DNA: TGTGCCAGCAGCTTCGGCGGGTCCAATGAGCAGTTCTTC.

A few counts support this clone. V gene TRBV6-5 combines with J gene TRBJ2-3; D perhaps matches TRBD1 (6 bases). The CDR3 totals 12 residues. Germline V gene data show CDR1 as MNHEY and CDR2 as SVGAGI. V shed 7 bases and J shed 2 bases, with 7 bases lying between them. The CDR3 reads CASKGVTDTQYF. In nucleotides, the CDR3 is TGTGCCAGCAAGGGGGTCACAGATACGCAGTATTTT.

V usage is TRBV6-4 and J usage is TRBJ2-7; 7 positions match TRBD1. Germline lookup yields CDR1 MRHNA and CDR2 SNTAGT. With V trimmed by 9 bases and J by 1 base, 9 bases remained unmatched. This CDR3 is built from 14 residues. CDR3 amino acids: CARITGVRSYEQYF. The CDR3 DNA is TGTGCCAGGATAACAGGGGTACGGTCCTACGAGCAGTACTTC.

The gene calls are TRBV7-6 and TRBJ2-5; 11 nucleotides align to TRBD2. The V and J ends lost 5 bases and 1 base, in that order; junction bases with no gene match: 9. Germline lookup yields CDR1 SGHVS and CDR2 FNYEAQ. The CDR3 is made up of 17 amino acids. The CDR3 sequence: CASSLGLAGTGQETQYF. The CDR3 nucleotides are TGTGCCAGCAGCCTCGGACTAGCGGGCACCGGCCAAGAGACCCAGTACTTC.